The 16 T cell receptor beta chains listed next were all sequenced from one sample in a study of T cells in Graves' hyperthyroidism and ophthalmopathy. RNA transcripts yielded amplified TCR beta CDR3 regions. Using the HTBI primer set, a first-round RT-PCR was run on the TCR CDR3. TCRdb passed the multiplex PCR reads through MiXCR, listing each CDR3 protein once. The table has some 560,000 distinct CDR3 sequences, less than 15% seen once. The sequenced sample consisted of blood. The receptor set was obtained from a woman in her thirties or forties with Graves' hyperthyroidism.

This clonotype was counted many times. The gene calls are TRBV27 and TRBJ2-2; 9 bases map to TRBD1. Losses at the gene ends were 8 bases for V and 4 bases for J; bases not matched to a gene: 8. The CDR3 has 15 residues. Germline lookup yields CDR1 MNHEY and CDR2 SMNVEV (reference sequence). For the CDR3, the DNA is TGTGCCAGCGCATTACAGGGGGCGGGCACCGGGGAGCTGTTTTTT. This codes for CASALQGAGTGELFF.

Many counts were recorded for this clonotype. Germline is not matched at one junction end, which may reflect a read error. The chain combines TRBV12-3 or TRBV12-4 with TRBJ2-1; TRBD1 matches 9 bases. The CDR3 totals 15 residues. CDR3 sequence (DNA): TGTGCCAGCAGGCGGACAGGGGAACCACACAATGAACAGTTCTTC. Encoded protein: CASRRTGEPHNEQFF.

The chain has TRBV6-2 or TRBV6-3 and TRBJ1-5; 8 positions match TRBD1. Germline V gene lookup returns CDR1 MNHEY and CDR2 SVGEGT. The CDR3 runs to 15 residues. The V segment lost 1 base and the J segment 9 bases; nucleotides outside the gene matches: 8. CDR3 amino acids: CASSYLGTGDRPQHF. The CDR3 DNA reads TGTGCCAGCAGTTACTTGGGGACAGGTGACCGGCCCCAGCATTTT.

V gene TRBV6-5 combines with J gene TRBJ1-4; no clear D. Germline values: CDR1 MNHEY, CDR2 SVGAGI. This CDR3 region has 13 residues. V dropped 2 bases and J dropped 8 bases, with 9 bases sitting between them. CDR3 in amino acids: CASSYGQAEKLFF. The CDR3 region has the DNA TGTGCCAGCAGTTACGGGCAGGCAGAAAAACTGTTTTTT.

This clonotype has more than one count but fewer than ten. The chain combines TRBV30 with TRBJ1-3; no reliable D call. With 7 bases removed from V and 2 bases from J, the gap between germline ends came to 9 bases. The CDR3 totals 12 residues. Germline V CDR1 and CDR2: GTSNPN, SVGIG (reference sequence). DNA for the CDR3: TGTGCCTTGGGCGGTGCTGGAAACACCATATATTTT. It codes for CALGGAGNTIYF.

This clonotype appeared a few times. V is TRBV15 and J is TRBJ2-7; 8 bases map to TRBD2. Losses at the gene ends were 1 base for V and 4 bases for J; bases not matched to a gene: 12. There are 17 residues in the CDR3. The germline CDR1 and CDR2 sequences are LNHNV and YYDKDF (reference sequence). The CDR3 here is CATSRGPPGSGTYEQYF. DNA for the CDR3: TGTGCCACCAGCAGAGGCCCCCCTGGTAGCGGGACATACGAGCAGTACTTC.

In its sample, this clonotype was seen many times. The J gene is TRBJ1-5, the V gene TRBV12-3 or TRBV12-4; D unresolved. The CDR3 loop spans 15 amino acids. Trimming took off 0 bases at V and 1 base at J, with 7 bases between the two ends. CDR3 amino acids: CASSLASGSNQPQHF. Here the CDR3 DNA reads TGTGCCAGCAGTTTAGCGAGCGGAAGCAATCAGCCCCAGCATTTT.

This rearrangement joins TRBV7-6 to TRBJ2-7; 10 bases agree with TRBD2. The CDR3 is made up of 16 amino acids. The V gene's germline CDR1 is SGHVS and CDR2 FNYEAQ. The J segment lost 0 bases and the V segment lost 1 base, leaving 3 bases of the junction unmatched. The CDR3 loop reads CASSLVASGGSYEQYF. The CDR3 nucleotides are TGTGCCAGCAGCTTAGTGGCTAGCGGGGGCTCCTACGAGCAGTACTTC.

The chain is built from TRBV19 and TRBJ2-5; tentatively, D is TRBD1 (5 bases). CDR1 is LNHDA, CDR2 SQIVND, per germline (reference sequence). Deletions cut 1 base from V and 5 bases from J, with 11 bases between. CDR3 length: 14 amino acids. The CDR3 sequence is CASSIVARDETQYF. CDR3 DNA sequence: TGTGCCAGTAGTATAGTAGCCAGGGATGAGACCCAGTACTTC.

This clonotype was observed at least ten times. J is TRBJ2-3 and V is TRBV5-1; 7 nucleotides match TRBD1. CDR1 and CDR2 from the germline V gene are SGHRS and YFSETQ. The CDR3 is 17 residues long. Trimming cost V 0 bases and J 2 bases; bases outside gene matches: 9. For the CDR3, the DNA is TGCGCCAGCAGCTTGGTGGTGGTGGGACAGAACACAGATACGCAGTATTTT. It specifies CASSLVVVGQNTDTQYF.

Ten or more counts support this clonotype. J is TRBJ1-4 and V is TRBV28; D gene unclear. The CDR3 length is 12 residues. CDR1 is MDHEN and CDR2 is SYDVKM in the germline V gene. Trimming removed 6 bases at V and 7 bases at J, with 9 bases between. The CDR3, as DNA: TGTGCCAGCAGATCCTTTCTTGAAAAACTGTTTTTT. It yields the protein CASRSFLEKLFF.

The V and J genes are TRBV7-2 and TRBJ1-5; 10 bases line up with TRBD1. The CDR3 runs 18 residues. V trimming: 5 bases; J trimming: 5 bases; junction bases outside the gene matches: 15. Germline CDR1 reads SGHTA; CDR2 reads FQGNSA. The CDR3 sequence is CASSLKMAGTGVDQPQHF. The DNA for the CDR3 is TGTGCCAGCAGCCTAAAGATGGCTGGGACAGGGGTCGATCAGCCCCAGCATTTT.

At least ten counts were recorded for this clonotype. This rearrangement joins TRBV2 to TRBJ2-7, with D possibly being TRBD2 (6 bases). This CDR3 comprises 14 residues. Looked up from germline, CDR1 is SNHLY and CDR2 is FYNNEI. Trimming shortened V by 4 bases and J by 7 bases, and 17 bases separated the two germline ends. CDR3 loop: CASSAPSASKEQYF. DNA for the CDR3: TGTGCCAGCAGTGCTCCTAGCGCCTCGAAAGAGCAGTACTTC.

Regarding this clonotype: A much larger clone lies one base from this, so it may be a read error. The rearrangement joins TRBV12-3 or TRBV12-4 to TRBJ1-1; 9 bases line up with TRBD1. The CDR3 runs to 15 residues. The CDR3 DNA sequence: TGTGCCAGCAGACCCCGGACAGGGGCGAACACTGAAGCTCTCTTT. Translated, it gives CASRPRTGANTEALF.

This clonotype came up a few times. The V and J genes are TRBV30 and TRBJ1-5, with unresolved D. This CDR3 comprises 14 residues. The V gene's germline CDR1 is GTSNPN and CDR2 SVGIG (reference sequence). V gave up 0 bases and J gave up 2 bases, with 8 bases separating them. CDR3 sequence (DNA): TGTGCCTGGAGTGTACGAAACGGCAATCAGCCCCAGCATTTT. Its translation: CAWSVRNGNQPQHF.

This clonotype was seen many times. This chain connects TRBV11-2 to TRBJ2-3; 10 bases map to TRBD2. This CDR3 has 21 residues. The ends lost 0 bases at V and 1 base at J; junction bases unmatched: 16. Germline CDR1 SGHAT, CDR2 FQNNGV. For the CDR3, the DNA is TGTGCCAGCAGCTTAGATTCGTTCTGGAAGACTAGCGGGTACGGCACAGATACGCAGTATTTT. Translating it yields CASSLDSFWKTSGYGTDTQYF. The complete variable domain, with remaining parts taken from reference TRBV11-2 and TRBJ2-3, reads EAGVAQSPRYKIIEKRQSVAFWCNPISGHATLYWYQQILGQGPKLLIQFQNNGVVDDSQLPKDRFSAERLKGVDSTLKIQPAKLEDSAVYLCASSLDSFWKTSGYGTDTQYFGPGTRLTVL.